This is a list of T cell receptor beta chains from one sample in a study of blood T cell repertoires in COVID-19. The protocol was immunoSEQ multiplex PCR, while the TCRdb copy is restricted to in-frame clones and leaves out a portion. Of 140,000 to 150,000 clones in the sample, 84% were seen once. Input material: peripheral blood. These receptors were taken from a man aged 55 to 70 with active or convalescent COVID-19. The CDR3 runs from the conserved cysteine through the conserved F or W. The order of the fields is V gene, D gene, clone size, J gene, CDR3 protein, CDR3 DNA. The D gene is left open where the match is weak. Not every row has a clone size; where given, it reads once, few, many or a size class.

TRBV18	TRBD1	.	TRBJ1-2	CASSPPGQGASSYGYTF	TGTGCCAGCTCACCACCGGGACAGGGGGCGAGTAGCTATGGCTACACCTTC
TRBV7-9	.	.	TRBJ1-1	CASSLGGMNTEAFF	TGTGCCAGCAGCTTAGGGGGCATGAACACTGAAGCTTTCTTT
TRBV29-1	TRBD1	.	TRBJ1-2	CSVEDRKGADGYTF	TGCAGCGTTGAAGATCGTAAGGGGGCGGATGGCTACACCTTC
TRBV9	.	once	TRBJ2-1	CASSAGLSGEQFF	TGTGCCAGCAGCGCGGGACTTTCCGGGGAGCAGTTCTTC
TRBV24-1	.	.	TRBJ2-2	CATAKGTGVFTGELFF	TGTGCCACCGCAAAGGGAACGGGAGTATTCACCGGGGAGCTGTTTTTT
TRBV4-3	.	.	TRBJ1-1	CASSQESGMNTEAFF	TGCGCCAGCAGCCAAGAATCGGGAATGAACACTGAAGCTTTCTTT
TRBV7-2	.	.	TRBJ1-1	CASSPPGVTEAFF	TGTGCCAGCAGCCCACCAGGGGTCACTGAAGCTTTCTTT
TRBV3-1/TRBV3-2	TRBD1	.	TRBJ1-4	CASSLRQGGREKLFF	TGTGCCAGCAGCCTAAGACAGGGAGGTAGAGAAAAACTGTTTTTT
TRBV2	.	.	TRBJ1-5	CASSDSPSLQYQPQHF	TGTGCCAGCAGTGACTCGCCTTCCCTACAGTATCAGCCCCAGCATTTT
TRBV28	.	few	TRBJ1-4	CASSPPGGKEKLFF	TGTGCCAGCAGTCCGCCGGGGGGGAAGGAAAAACTGTTTTTT
TRBV5-4	.	once	TRBJ1-2	CASSLVAGASGYTF	TGTGCCAGCAGCTTGGTTGCAGGGGCCAGCGGCTACACCTTC
TRBV10-3	TRBD1	.	TRBJ1-1	CAISEGTGMNTEAFF	TGTGCCATCAGTGAGGGGACAGGTATGAACACTGAAGCTTTCTTT
TRBV24-1	.	.	TRBJ2-3	CATSDLPRRGTDTQYF	TGTGCCACCAGTGATTTGCCTAGGAGGGGCACAGATACGCAGTATTTT
TRBV23-1	.	.	TRBJ1-2	CASGGPPYGYTF	TGCGCCAGCGGAGGGCCCCCGTATGGCTACACCTTC
TRBV19	TRBD1	.	TRBJ2-7	CASSIQAGGRYEQYF	TGTGCCAGTAGTATCCAGGCAGGGGGCAGGTACGAGCAGTACTTC
TRBV19	.	.	TRBJ2-2	CASSISGLAGELFF	TGTGCCAGTAGTATTTCAGGGCTTGCCGGGGAGCTGTTTTTT
TRBV9	.	.	TRBJ1-3	CASSVQGFTGNTIYF	TGTGCCAGCAGCGTACAGGGTTTCACTGGAAACACCATATATTTT
TRBV24-1	.	.	TRBJ2-2	CATSPNPRAGELFF	TGTGCCACCAGTCCCAACCCCCGGGCCGGGGAGCTGTTTTTT
TRBV4-1	TRBD1	.	TRBJ1-5	CASSPGQVSNQPQHF	TGCGCCAGCAGCCCGGGACAGGTCAGCAATCAGCCCCAGCATTTT
TRBV19	TRBD2	few	TRBJ2-7	CASSRGSRGGSKEQYF	TGTGCCAGTAGTCGGGGTTCGCGGGGGGGTTCTAAGGAGCAGTACTTC
TRBV24-1	TRBD2	few	TRBJ2-2	CATSDMGGRANGGELFF	TGTGCCACCAGTGATATGGGCGGGAGGGCCAATGGCGGGGAGCTGTTTTTT
TRBV24-1	.	.	TRBJ2-5	CATSEHTGTGETQYF	TGTGCCACCAGTGAACATACAGGGACCGGGGAGACCCAGTACTTC
TRBV5-5	.	.	TRBJ1-2	CASSPGQRNPYGYTF	TGTGCCAGCAGCCCTGGACAGCGAAATCCCTATGGCTACACCTTC
TRBV19	.	.	TRBJ2-6	CASSNSGDSGANVLTF	TGTGCCAGTAGTAACTCAGGGGACTCTGGGGCCAACGTCCTGACTTTC
TRBV4-1	TRBD2	.	TRBJ2-1	CASSQDSLAGTNEQFF	TGCGCCAGCAGCCAAGATAGCCTAGCGGGGACTAATGAGCAGTTCTTC
TRBV27	.	.	TRBJ1-1	CASTIEVGGTEAFF	TGTGCCAGCACCATAGAAGTGGGAGGCACTGAAGCTTTCTTT
TRBV9	.	.	TRBJ1-2	CASTKAETNYGYTF	TGTGCCAGCACGAAAGCCGAAACTAACTATGGCTACACCTTC
TRBV27	.	.	TRBJ1-5	CASKNREGNQPQHF	TGTGCCAGCAAAAACAGGGAAGGCAATCAGCCCCAGCATTTT
TRBV15	.	once	TRBJ1-5	CATSRDSSGNQPQHF	TGTGCCACCAGCAGAGACTCTTCCGGCAATCAGCCCCAGCATTTT
TRBV2	.	.	TRBJ1-2	CASRVTTYRSREGYTF	TGTGCCAGCAGAGTAACCACCTACAGGAGTCGGGAGGGCTACACCTTC
TRBV13	TRBD1	.	TRBJ1-2	CASSASIFTGGRRNYTF	TGTGCCAGCAGCGCTTCAATCTTCACAGGGGGTAGGAGGAACTACACCTTC
TRBV10-1	TRBD1	.	TRBJ2-3	CASSRTGEGTDTQYF	TGCGCCAGCAGTCGGACAGGGGAAGGGACAGATACGCAGTATTTT
TRBV5-1	.	.	TRBJ2-3	CASSQQAPDTQYF	TGCGCCAGCAGTCAGCAGGCTCCAGATACGCAGTATTTT
TRBV4-3	.	.	TRBJ2-1	CASSQDSPAYNEQFF	TGCGCCAGCAGCCAAGATTCCCCAGCCTACAATGAGCAGTTCTTC
TRBV12-3/TRBV12-4	.	.	TRBJ2-3	CASSSLGTDTQYF	TGTGCCAGCAGTTCACTAGGGACAGATACGCAGTATTTT
TRBV29-1	.	.	TRBJ1-6	CSAGDPLHF	TGCAGCGCCGGAGATCCCCTCCACTTT
TRBV19	TRBD2	.	TRBJ2-3	CASSMGLAWTLDTQYF	TGTGCCAGTAGTATGGGACTAGCGTGGACCTTGGATACGCAGTATTTT
TRBV2	.	once	TRBJ2-4	CASSPGPEAVNIQYF	TGTGCCAGCAGCCCTGGACCAGAAGCGGTGAACATTCAGTACTTC
TRBV5-5	.	.	TRBJ1-1	CASSHGQMNTEAFF	TGTGCCAGCAGCCACGGACAAATGAACACTGAAGCTTTCTTT
TRBV19	TRBD2	.	TRBJ2-1	CASREGTSGYNEQFF	TGTGCCAGTAGAGAGGGGACTAGCGGCTACAATGAGCAGTTCTTC
TRBV24-1	TRBD1	once	TRBJ2-5	CATSDFTPDRGGETQYF	TGTGCCACCAGTGATTTTACCCCTGACAGGGGAGGAGAGACCCAGTACTTC
TRBV5-5	TRBD1	.	TRBJ2-2	CASSFRQGANTGELFF	TGTGCCAGCAGCTTCCGACAGGGGGCTAATACCGGGGAGCTGTTTTTT
TRBV27	TRBD1	.	TRBJ1-2	CASSPTGVYYGYTF	TGTGCCAGCAGTCCAACAGGGGTTTACTATGGCTACACCTTC
TRBV5-1	.	once	TRBJ2-5	CASSLGTGQETQYF	TGCGCCAGCAGCTTGGGGACTGGCCAAGAGACCCAGTACTTC
TRBV7-2	TRBD1	.	TRBJ1-5	CASSSQGARQPQHF	TGTGCCAGCAGCTCACAGGGGGCAAGGCAGCCCCAGCATTTT
TRBV24-1	.	.	TRBJ1-1	CATTDNSGIPEAFF	TGTGCCACCACCGATAACTCAGGGATTCCCGAAGCTTTCTTT
TRBV29-1	.	few	TRBJ1-2	CSVEHRVHGYTF	TGCAGCGTTGAGCATCGGGTCCATGGCTACACCTTC
TRBV19	.	.	TRBJ1-1	CASTLTGMNTEAFF	TGTGCCAGTACCCTGACAGGAATGAACACTGAAGCTTTCTTT
TRBV6-5	.	.	TRBJ1-2	CASSRQAYYGYTF	TGTGCCAGCAGCCGACAGGCTTATTATGGCTACACCTTC
TRBV6-5	.	.	TRBJ1-3	CASSYTPLSGNTIYF	TGTGCCAGCAGTTACACTCCGCTCTCTGGAAACACCATATATTTT
TRBV10-2	TRBD1	.	TRBJ1-1	CASRTPGQGEWAFF	TGCGCCAGCAGGACCCCCGGACAGGGGGAATGGGCTTTCTTT
TRBV2	TRBD1	.	TRBJ2-1	CASRLQGLTNNEQFF	TGTGCCAGCAGGTTACAGGGGTTAACAAACAATGAGCAGTTCTTC